Many counts were recorded for the clone carrying this TCR beta chain. No antigen is known for it. The sample comes from a study of CD8 T cells in ankylosing spondylitis. The V gene's germline CDR1 is KGHSH and CDR2 LQKENI. The CDR3 is 15 amino acids. Trimming took off 1 base at V and 9 bases at J, with 19 bases between the two ends. Each CDR3 protein is one row after TCRdb ran MiXCR on the 5' RACE reads. This repertoire shows about 69,000 distinct CDR3 sequences, about 5.2% found once; its top ten account for approximately 2%. General study points: Existing reports had already noted some motif variants in reactive arthritis synovial fluid and blood.

This chain links TRBV18 with TRBJ2-7, with a possible D match to TRBD1 (5 bases). This clonotype was obtained from a male donor with ankylosing spondylitis or in good health (not recorded which). The sample taken for sequencing was blood, either unsorted or a sorted T cell fraction (not recorded which). The CDR3 sequence is CASSPLIGPTDRQYF. Written as DNA, the CDR3 is TGTGCCAGCTCACCACTGATTGGCCCAACCGACAGGCAGTACTTC.